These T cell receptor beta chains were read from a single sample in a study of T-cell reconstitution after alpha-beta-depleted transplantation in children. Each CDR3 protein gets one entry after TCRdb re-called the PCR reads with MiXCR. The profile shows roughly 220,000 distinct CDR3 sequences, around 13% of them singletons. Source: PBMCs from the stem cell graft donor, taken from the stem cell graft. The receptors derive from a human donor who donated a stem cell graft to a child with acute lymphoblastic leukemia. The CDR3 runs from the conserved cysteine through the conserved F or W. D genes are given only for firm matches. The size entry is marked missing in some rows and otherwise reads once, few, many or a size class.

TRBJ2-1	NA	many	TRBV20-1	TGCAGTGCGAGCCGACGTGTTGAGCAGTTCTTC	CSASRRVEQFF
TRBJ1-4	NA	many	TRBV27	TGTGCCAGCAGTTTAGCGCGGGTCAAACTGTTTTTT	CASSLARVKLFF
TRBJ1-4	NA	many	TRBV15	TGTGCCACCAGCAGTCGGCAGTCTAATGAAAAACTGTTTTTT	CATSSRQSNEKLFF
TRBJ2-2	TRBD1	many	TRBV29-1	TGCAGCGGACGGGACAGGGTAGGAGCCGGGGAGCTGTTTTTT	CSGRDRVGAGELFF
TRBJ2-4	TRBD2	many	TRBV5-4	TGTGCCAGCAGCAATAGCGGGGCCAAAAACATTCAGTACTTC	CASSNSGAKNIQYF
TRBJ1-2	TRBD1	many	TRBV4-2	TGTGCCAGCAGCCAGGGGGGACAGTTTTTTTCCTATGGCTACACCTTC	CASSQGGQFFSYGYTF
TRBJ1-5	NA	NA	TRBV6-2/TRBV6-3	TGTGCCAGCAGGATTCCAGGGGGCAATCAGCCCCAGCATTTT	CASRIPGGNQPQHF
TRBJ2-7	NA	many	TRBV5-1	TGCGCCAGCAGCTTAGGACAGAAGAGCACCTACGAGCAGTACTTC	CASSLGQKSTYEQYF
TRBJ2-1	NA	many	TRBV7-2	TGTGCCAGCAGCGCAGCGGCAGGATCCTACAATGAGCAGTTCTTC	CASSAAAGSYNEQFF
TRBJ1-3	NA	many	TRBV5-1	TGCGCCAGCAGTTCTGGATCGTTTGGAAACACCATATATTTT	CASSSGSFGNTIYF
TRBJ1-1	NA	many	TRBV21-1	TGTGCCAAACCACGGAACTGCAGGGCGAACACTGAAGCTTTCTTT	CAKPRNCRANTEAFF
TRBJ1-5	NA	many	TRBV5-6	TGTGCCAGCAGCTCGATGAGTCAGCCCCAGCATTTT	CASSSMSQPQHF
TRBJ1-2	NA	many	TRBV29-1	TGCAGCGTTGAATTGGCCCGGGACAACTATGGCTACACCTTC	CSVELARDNYGYTF
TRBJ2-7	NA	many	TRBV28	TGTGCCAGCAGTTTCGACAACGCCTACGAGCAGTACTTC	CASSFDNAYEQYF
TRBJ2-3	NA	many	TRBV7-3	TGTGCCAGCAGCGAAGGAGCAGCAGATACGCAGTATTTT	CASSEGAADTQYF
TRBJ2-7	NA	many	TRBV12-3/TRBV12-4	TGTGCCAGCAGCCTTGGGACCCACGAGCAGTACTTC	CASSLGTHEQYF
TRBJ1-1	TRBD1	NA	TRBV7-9	TGTGCCAGCAGGCCGACAGGGATCACGCACGGGAACACTGAAGCTTTCTTT	CASRPTGITHGNTEAFF
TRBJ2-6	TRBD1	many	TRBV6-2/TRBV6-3	TGTGCCAGCAGAGGGGGCGAGTTTGGGGCCAACGTCCTGACTTTC	CASRGGEFGANVLTF
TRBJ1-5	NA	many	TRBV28	TGTGCCAGCAGTCCTACCATGGGTCAGCCCCAGCATTTT	CASSPTMGQPQHF
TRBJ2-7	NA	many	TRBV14	TGTGCCAGCAGCCAAGAAGCGCAGGGTGCCGAGCAGTACTTC	CASSQEAQGAEQYF
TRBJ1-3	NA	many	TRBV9	TGTGCCAGCACCGTGGGGTCTGGAAACACCATATATTTT	CASTVGSGNTIYF
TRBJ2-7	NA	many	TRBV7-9	TGTGCCAGCAGCTTAGGCGGGCTAGACAACTACGAGCAGTACTTC	CASSLGGLDNYEQYF
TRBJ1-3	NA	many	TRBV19	TGTGCCAGCTCTCCGAGGGTCTCTGGAAACACCATATATTTT	CASSPRVSGNTIYF
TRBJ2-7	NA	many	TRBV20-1	TGCAGTGCTACAGGTACCCTCTACGAGCAGTACTTC	CSATGTLYEQYF
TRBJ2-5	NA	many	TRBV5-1	TGCGCCAGCAGCCCGAATGGACCTCAGGAGACCCAGTACTTC	CASSPNGPQETQYF
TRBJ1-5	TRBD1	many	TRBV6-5	TGTGCCAGCAGTTCCCGGTGGACAGGGTACAATCAGCCCCAGCATTTT	CASSSRWTGYNQPQHF
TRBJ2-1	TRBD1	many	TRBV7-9	TGTGCCAGCAGCCCACAGGGGGCGGACTACAATGAGCAGTTCTTC	CASSPQGADYNEQFF
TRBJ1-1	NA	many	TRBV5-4	TGTGCCAGCAGCTTGGAGATAGGGAGCACTGAAGCTTTCTTT	CASSLEIGSTEAFF
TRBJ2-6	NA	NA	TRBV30	TGTGCCTGGATGCCAGGCCGCTCTGGGGCCAACGTCCTGACTTTC	CAWMPGRSGANVLTF
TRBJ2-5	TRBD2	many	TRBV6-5	TGTGCCAGCAGTTCGAGACTAGCGGGGGGCCCAGAGACCCAGTACTTC	CASSSRLAGGPETQYF
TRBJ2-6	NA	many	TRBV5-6	TGTGCCAGCAGCTTAGTTGTCGTGAGGATCTCTGGGGCCAACGTCCTGACTTTC	CASSLVVVRISGANVLTF
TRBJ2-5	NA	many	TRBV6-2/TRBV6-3	TGTGCCAGCACGAGAGGGGAAGAGACCCAGTACTTC	CASTRGEETQYF
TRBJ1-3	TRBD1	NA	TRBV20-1	TGCAGTGCTAGTCTCGGACAGGCGAATGGAAACACCATATATTTT	CSASLGQANGNTIYF
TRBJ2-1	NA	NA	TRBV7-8	TGTGCCAGCAGCGCCCCCGGGGCTGAGCAGTTCTTC	CASSAPGAEQFF
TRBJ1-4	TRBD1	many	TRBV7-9	TGTGCCAGCAGCTTAATAATCCGGGACAGAAGAAATGAAAAACTGTTTTTT	CASSLIIRDRRNEKLFF
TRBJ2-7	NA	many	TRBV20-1	TGCAGTGCTAGAGATCCCGTGCAGGTCTCCTACGAGCAGTACTTC	CSARDPVQVSYEQYF
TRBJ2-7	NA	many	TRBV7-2	TGTGCCAGCAGCGACCGCTACGAGCAGTACTTC	CASSDRYEQYF
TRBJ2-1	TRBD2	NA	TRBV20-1	TGCAGTGCTAGGCTTCCCGGGACTAGCGGGATCACCTACAATGAGCAGTTCTTC	CSARLPGTSGITYNEQFF
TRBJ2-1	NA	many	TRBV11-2	TGTGCCAGCAGCTTTAGCCTAGCAGGTAATGAGCAGTTCTTC	CASSFSLAGNEQFF
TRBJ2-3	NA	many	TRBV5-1	TGCGCCAGCAGCCCGGGGGATACATGGAAGTATTTT	CASSPGDTWKYF
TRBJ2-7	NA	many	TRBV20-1	TGCAGTGCTCAGTCCGGACACTACGAGCAGTACTTC	CSAQSGHYEQYF
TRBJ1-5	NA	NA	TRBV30	TGTGCCTGGAGTGGGGGCAGGGACGGTCAGCCCCAGCATTTT	CAWSGGRDGQPQHF
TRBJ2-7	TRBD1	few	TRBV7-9	TGTGCCAGCAGCCCACAGACAGGGGCACCCGCCTACGAGCAGTACTTC	CASSPQTGAPAYEQYF
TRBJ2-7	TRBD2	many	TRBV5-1	TGCGCCAGCTCCCCTAGCGGGGGCACCTACGAGCAGTACTTC	CASSPSGGTYEQYF
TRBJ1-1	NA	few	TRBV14	TGTGCCAGCAGCCAAGCAGGGGTTGAAGCTTTCTTT	CASSQAGVEAFF
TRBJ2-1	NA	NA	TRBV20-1	TGCAGTGCTAGGATAGGGAGCTCCTACAATGAGCAGTTCTTC	CSARIGSSYNEQFF
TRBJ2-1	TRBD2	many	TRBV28	TGTGCCAGCAGTCAACCGGGACTAGCGGGAGGGTATGAGCAGTTCTTC	CASSQPGLAGGYEQFF
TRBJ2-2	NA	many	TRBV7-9	TGTGCCAGCAGCTTACCCCCCACCGGGGAGCTGTTTTTT	CASSLPPTGELFF
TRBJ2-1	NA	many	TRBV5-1	TGCGCCAGCAGCTTGGAATCGAGCTCCTACAATGAGCAGTTCTTC	CASSLESSSYNEQFF
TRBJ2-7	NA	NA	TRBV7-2	TGTGCCAGCAGCCCGCCGGGTAGTTTCTACGAGCAGTACTTC	CASSPPGSFYEQYF
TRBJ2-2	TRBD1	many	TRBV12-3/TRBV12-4	TGTGCCAGCAGTTTCCCCAGGGGGCTGAGTTGGACCGGGGAGCTGTTTTTT	CASSFPRGLSWTGELFF
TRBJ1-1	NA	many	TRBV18	TGTGCCAGCTCATCCTCGGGTCGGGTCACTGAAGCTTTCTTT	CASSSSGRVTEAFF
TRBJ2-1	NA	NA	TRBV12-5	TGTGCTAGTGGTTTAGGGACCATCAATGAGCAGTTCTTC	CASGLGTINEQFF
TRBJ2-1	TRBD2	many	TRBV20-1	TGCAGTGCTAGACTAGCGGGGGGTTCCAATGAGCAGTTCTTC	CSARLAGGSNEQFF